Each of the 3 T cell receptor beta chains below was sequenced from the same sample in a study of radiation and T cells in renal cell carcinoma. The time point is: baseline pretreatment blood. Treatment denoted: 15 Gy SBRT to primary tumor, nephrectomy 4 weeks later. Repertoires were generated with immunoSEQ multiplex PCR, while TCRdb's copy carries only in-frame clones and drops some. This repertoire shows roughly 120,000 clones, roughly 80% found once; its top ten account for around 3%. The source was blood, collected from a patient whose treatment included radiotherapy and nephrectomy. The receptors were sampled from an older woman with renal cell carcinoma.

The chain joins TRBV18 to TRBJ1-2; TRBD1 matches at 10 bases. The germline V gene encodes CDR1 KGHSH and CDR2 LQKENI. V gave up 3 bases and J gave up 5 bases; unmatched junction bases: 6. The CDR3 contains 15 residues. CDR3 residues: CASSPGTGEGYGYTF. CDR3 DNA sequence: TGTGCCAGCTCACCTGGGACAGGGGAAGGTTATGGCTACACCTTC. Together with reference TRBV18 and TRBJ1-2, the CDR3 gives the full variable domain: NAGVMQNPRHLVRRRGQEARLRCSPMKGHSHVYWYRQLPEEGLKFMVYLQKENIIDESGMPKERFSAEFPKEGPSILRIQQVVRGDSAAYFCASSPGTGEGYGYTFGSGTRLTVV.

The J gene is TRBJ2-5, the V gene TRBV9, with D possibly being TRBD1 or TRBD2 (5 bases each). Per the germline V gene, CDR1 is SGDLS and CDR2 is YYNGEE. The CDR3 consists of 13 residues. The V end lost 0 bases, the J end lost 5 bases, and 8 bases lay between the germline ends. Here the CDR3 reads CASSVVGAETQYF. As DNA, the CDR3 is TGTGCCAGCAGCGTAGTCGGGGCTGAGACCCAGTACTTC.

This clone appeared many times. This chain uses TRBV7-9 with TRBJ2-3; 7 bases are shared with TRBD1. The junction had 16 bases not matched to a gene; V was cut back by 4 bases and J by 3 bases. Germline CDR1 reads SEHNR; CDR2 reads FQNEAQ (reference sequence). The CDR3 has 18 amino acids. CDR3: CASSSLLDRDSGTDTQYF. CDR3 coding DNA: TGTGCCAGCAGCTCCCTGCTGGACCGGGACAGTGGGACAGATACGCAGTATTTT.